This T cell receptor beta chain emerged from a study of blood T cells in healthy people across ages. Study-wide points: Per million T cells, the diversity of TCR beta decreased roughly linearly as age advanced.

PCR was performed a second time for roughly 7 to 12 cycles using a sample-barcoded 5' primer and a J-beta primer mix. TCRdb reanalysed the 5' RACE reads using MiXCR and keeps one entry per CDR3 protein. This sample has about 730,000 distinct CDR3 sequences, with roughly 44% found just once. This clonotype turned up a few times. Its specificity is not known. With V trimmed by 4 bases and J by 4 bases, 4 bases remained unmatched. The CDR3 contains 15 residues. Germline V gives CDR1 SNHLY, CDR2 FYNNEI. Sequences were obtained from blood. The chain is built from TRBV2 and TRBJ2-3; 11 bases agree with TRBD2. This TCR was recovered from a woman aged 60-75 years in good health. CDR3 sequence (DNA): TGTGCCAGCAGTGCCACTAGCGGGGGCGCAGATACGCAGTATTTT. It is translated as CASSATSGGADTQYF.